This T cell receptor (beta chain) was identified in a study of blood T cell repertoires in COVID-19. Study summary: Acute-phase and convalescent COVID-19 samples originated in the United States, Italy and Spain.

This CDR3 spans 14 amino acids. Germline loops: CDR1 SGDLS, CDR2 YYNGEE. V was cut by 2 bases and J by 7 bases, with 13 bases left in between. Clones were sequenced by immunoSEQ multiplex PCR, and TCRdb holds only the in-frame ones, with some missing. The sample yields about 160,000 clones, under 90% seen once. This receptor was identified in a man aged 60-69 years who had recovered from COVID-19. Sequencing was performed on PBMCs or T cells enriched from blood (not recorded which). The rearrangement joins TRBV9 to TRBJ2-1; D ambiguous. The CDR3 loop is CASSVETVNNEQFF. The DNA for the CDR3 is TGTGCCAGCAGCGTTGAAACGGTTAATAATGAGCAGTTCTTC. Using reference TRBV9 and TRBJ2-1 for the parts outside the CDR3, the full variable domain is DSGVTQTPKHLITATGQRVTLRCSPRSGDLSVYWYQQSLDQGLQFLIQYYNGEERAKGNILERFSAQQFPDLHSELNLSSLELGDSALYFCASSVETVNNEQFFGPGTRLTVL.